This is a list of T cell receptor beta chains from one sample in a study of blood T cell repertoires in COVID-19. Here immunoSEQ multiplex PCR was the method, and the copy in TCRdb shows in-frame clones only, minus some. The data show about 180,000 clones, roughly 80% seen once. The sequencing sample was made of PBMCs or T cells enriched from blood (not recorded which). The source of these receptors is a woman aged 35 to 49 with acute COVID-19. Both conserved end residues are part of each CDR3. The order of the fields is CDR3 DNA, CDR3 protein, V gene, clone size, J gene, D gene. A D gene is named only where the DNA matches it firmly. For some rows the clone size is stated as once, few or many, or as a class when expanded; others skip it.

TGTGCCAGTAGTACGGGACAGGGTCGGCATCAGCCCCAGCATTTT	CASSTGQGRHQPQHF	TRBV19	.	TRBJ1-5	TRBD1
TGCGCCAGCAGCTCCGGGGGTGAGCGGGGCGAAGGAAAACTGTTTTTT	CASSSGGERGEGKLFF	TRBV5-1	.	TRBJ1-4	.
TGCAGTGCTAGTAGGGACAGGGGGCTTCATGGCTACACCTTC	CSASRDRGLHGYTF	TRBV20-1	.	TRBJ1-2	TRBD1
TGTGCCAGCAGCTCGGGCGGGAATAACAATGAGCAGTTCTTC	CASSSGGNNNEQFF	TRBV7-3	.	TRBJ2-1	.
TGCGCCAGCGCCGAGGGGGCGGACTATGGCTACACCTTC	CASAEGADYGYTF	TRBV5-1	.	TRBJ1-2	TRBD1
TGTGCCAGCAGCACAGGGTCTCTTAGCTATGGCTACACCTTC	CASSTGSLSYGYTF	TRBV9	.	TRBJ1-2	.
TGTGCCAGCAGGTCTGCCGGGACAGCATATGAAAAACTGTTTTTT	CASRSAGTAYEKLFF	TRBV5-8	once	TRBJ1-4	TRBD1
TGTGCCAGCAGCGTAGCCCCTAGAGGGGATACGCAGTATTTT	CASSVAPRGDTQYF	TRBV9	.	TRBJ2-3	.
TGTGCCAGTAGTATAGACGGCGCAGGGGATTATGGCTACACCTTC	CASSIDGAGDYGYTF	TRBV19	.	TRBJ1-2	.
TGTGCCAGTAGTCCCGGGACAGGGTCTTTAGGTGGCTACACCTTC	CASSPGTGSLGGYTF	TRBV19	.	TRBJ1-2	TRBD1
TGTGCCAGCAGCGCGTACAGGAAGGGCTACACCTTC	CASSAYRKGYTF	TRBV7-6	.	TRBJ1-2	.
TGTGCCAGCAGCTTACTCCCCCAAGCCGACATAGATGGCTACACCTTC	CASSLLPQADIDGYTF	TRBV7-3	.	TRBJ1-2	.
TGTGCCAGCAGCGCTAGCGGGAGATCATCAAATGAGCAGTTCTTC	CASSASGRSSNEQFF	TRBV9	.	TRBJ2-1	TRBD2
TGTGCCAGCAGTTATAGTCCCAGGGATCCGACGGAGACCCAGTACTTC	CASSYSPRDPTETQYF	TRBV6-5	.	TRBJ2-5	.
TGTGCCAGCAGCCAGACTGCGGTTTTTTACAATGAGCAGTTCTTC	CASSQTAVFYNEQFF	TRBV4-2	.	TRBJ2-1	.
TGTGCCAGTAGTACAGGGGTGGGGCCCGGGGAGCTGTTTTTT	CASSTGVGPGELFF	TRBV19	.	TRBJ2-2	.
TGTGCCAGCAGCCCGATACAGGGGCAATTGGGTGGCTACACCTTC	CASSPIQGQLGGYTF	TRBV11-2	.	TRBJ1-2	TRBD1
TGTGCCAGCAGCTTCCGACAGGGACCTCAAGAGACCCAGTACTTC	CASSFRQGPQETQYF	TRBV7-9	.	TRBJ2-5	TRBD1
TGTGCCATCAGTGGGGGAGGTGTCGAGCAGTTCTTC	CAISGGGVEQFF	TRBV10-3	.	TRBJ2-1	.
TGTGCCAGCAGCTCGCAGGGGACGCTTGTCGGTCAGCCCCAGCATTTT	CASSSQGTLVGQPQHF	TRBV7-2	.	TRBJ1-5	.
TGTGCCAGCTCGCACGTGCTAGAGGGTATGAACACTGAAGCTTTCTTT	CASSHVLEGMNTEAFF	TRBV18	.	TRBJ1-1	.
TGCAGCGTTGAAGTTCCCCGGTCAGATACGCAGTATTTT	CSVEVPRSDTQYF	TRBV29-1	once	TRBJ2-3	.
TGTGCCAGCAGCGGGGTAAGGACAGCCTCCTACAATGAGCAGTTCTTC	CASSGVRTASYNEQFF	TRBV9	.	TRBJ2-1	.
TGCGCCAGCAGCTTGGGAAACAGGGAATATGGCTACACCTTC	CASSLGNREYGYTF	TRBV5-1	.	TRBJ1-2	.
TGTGCCAGCAGCTTAGGAGCCGGGACAGGGGTCACTGAAGCTTTCTTT	CASSLGAGTGVTEAFF	TRBV7-9	few	TRBJ1-1	TRBD1
TGTGCCATCAATCGCGCGGGGACAGGGGGTAGTGATGAGCAGTTCTTC	CAINRAGTGGSDEQFF	TRBV10-3	.	TRBJ2-1	TRBD1
TGTGCCAGCAGCTCTCCGGATAGCGGGGGCAAGCAGTTCTTC	CASSSPDSGGKQFF	TRBV5-4	.	TRBJ2-1	TRBD2
TGTGCCAGCAGCTTAACAGGGGGCACCTACGAGCAGTACTTC	CASSLTGGTYEQYF	TRBV7-8	.	TRBJ2-7	TRBD1
TGCGCCAGCAGCTCGACTGGTATACTGAACACCGGGGAGCTGTTTTTT	CASSSTGILNTGELFF	TRBV5-1	few	TRBJ2-2	.
TGTGCCAGTAGTATAGAGGGGGCTAGCGGGAGGGGTGAGCAGTTCTTC	CASSIEGASGRGEQFF	TRBV19	.	TRBJ2-1	TRBD2
TGTGCCAGTAGTACCCCGGGTCTTTACAATGAGCAGTTCTTC	CASSTPGLYNEQFF	TRBV19	.	TRBJ2-1	.
TGTGCCAGCAGCGGACCTGCAGGGGGAGGAGTCGGGAACACTGAAGCTTTCTTT	CASSGPAGGGVGNTEAFF	TRBV16	.	TRBJ1-1	TRBD1
TGTGCCAGTAAAGGCAGGGATCAGCCCCAGCATTTT	CASKGRDQPQHF	TRBV19	.	TRBJ1-5	.
TGTGCCAGCAGCCAAGTAGTCACCAGGGGTGGGACCTACAATGAGCAGTTCTTC	CASSQVVTRGGTYNEQFF	TRBV4-2	once	TRBJ2-1	.
TGTGCCAGCAGCCAGTTAAGGGGCACCGGGGAGCTGTTTTTT	CASSQLRGTGELFF	TRBV3-1/TRBV3-2	few	TRBJ2-2	.
TGTGCCAGCAGCTCCCATCGACTAGCGCTCACTGAAGCTTTCTTT	CASSSHRLALTEAFF	TRBV27	.	TRBJ1-1	.
TGTGCCTGGAGTCGGGGCAGGACTAGCTCCTACAATGAGCAGTTCTTC	CAWSRGRTSSYNEQFF	TRBV30	.	TRBJ2-1	TRBD2
TGTGCCACCAGCAGAGATCCCCGGCGGCGGGAGGGTTCCGAGCAGTTCTTC	CATSRDPRRREGSEQFF	TRBV15	.	TRBJ2-1	TRBD2
TGTGCCAGCAGCCTAACAGGGGGAGGATATGTTCTGACTTTC	CASSLTGGGYVLTF	TRBV6-2/TRBV6-3	.	TRBJ2-6	TRBD1
TGTGCCAGCAGTCGGCGACTAGCGGGAGGGCCAGTGGGGTACAATGAGCAGTTCTTC	CASSRRLAGGPVGYNEQFF	TRBV27	.	TRBJ2-1	TRBD2
TGTGCCAGCAGTGAACTAGAAACGCAGTATTTT	CASSELETQYF	TRBV2	.	TRBJ2-3	.
TGTGCCAGCAGTTACTCCAGGGGCTCCTACGAGCAGTACTTC	CASSYSRGSYEQYF	TRBV6-5	once	TRBJ2-7	.
TGTGCCAGCACCCCGCTGCCGGGTTTCTTT	CASTPLPGFF	TRBV25-1	.	TRBJ1-1	.
TGTGCCATCAGTGAAGAGGGATCCCAGTTCTTC	CAISEEGSQFF	TRBV10-3	few	TRBJ2-1	.
TGTGCCAGCAGCCAAGCGTTTGGGGGCGATACTGGAAACACCATATATTTT	CASSQAFGGDTGNTIYF	TRBV4-2	.	TRBJ1-3	.
TGTGCCAGCAAGGGGGGGGCGAATAGCAATCAGCCCCAGCATTTT	CASKGGANSNQPQHF	TRBV28	.	TRBJ1-5	.
TGTGCCAGCAGTTACGGAGTCGGGGAGCTGTTTTTT	CASSYGVGELFF	TRBV6-5	few	TRBJ2-2	.
TGTGCCAGCAGTGATTTGGGACAGGGTCCAGATACGCAGTATTTT	CASSDLGQGPDTQYF	TRBV6-1	.	TRBJ2-3	TRBD1
TGTGCCAGCTCACCCCTAGGGAGCCCTACGGGTGAGCAGTTCTTC	CASSPLGSPTGEQFF	TRBV18	once	TRBJ2-1	.